The clone carrying this TCR beta chain was seen only a few times. Its target is unknown. TCRdb processed the 5' RACE reads anew with MiXCR; each CDR3 protein has one entry. This table has approximately 60,000 distinct CDR3 sequences, less than 25% appearing once. Overall study findings and caveats: Tumor-infiltrating Treg TCR alpha and beta sequences overlapped most with tumor naive CD4+ T cells, then blood naive.

Cells sorted as Tregs were CD4+, CD25+ and CD127-/low. V was trimmed by 2 bases and J by 3 bases, leaving 14 bases between them. This CDR3 spans 15 amino acids. Germline loops: CDR1 ENHRY, CDR2 SYGVKD. The sequenced material came from tumor-infiltrating Tregs sorted from the breast tumor. The TCR originated in a female donor with breast cancer. The V call is TRBV10-3, the J call TRBJ2-7; tentatively, D is TRBD1 (6 bases). The CDR3 DNA reads as TGTGCCATCAGTGAGCCGGGACATCAGGGCTACGAGCAGTACTTC. It yields the protein CAISEPGHQGYEQYF.